Listed below are T cell receptor beta chains from one sample, sequenced in a study of blood T cell repertoires in COVID-19. TCRdb keeps only in-frame clones here, not all; method: immunoSEQ multiplex PCR. The sample records about 68,000 clones, 80% to 90% being singletons. Source material: peripheral blood. The receptors originated from a woman aged 60 to 75 with acute or convalescent COVID-19. Each CDR3 is given with its conserved first and last residue. The D gene is left open where the match is weak. Rows may omit the clone size; those that give it use once, few, many or a size class.

TRBJ1-1,-,-,TRBV6-6,TGTGCCAGCGTGGTACTCCGAAACACTGAAGCTTTCTTT,CASVVLRNTEAFF
TRBJ1-5,-,TRBD1,TRBV7-8,TGTGCCAGCAGCTCCCGTCCCACAGGGGGGATCAGCCCCCAGCATTTT,CASSSRPTGGISPQHF
TRBJ2-7,-,TRBD1,TRBV6-1,TGTGCCAGCAGTGAAATGGGGACAGGGCTGTCCTACGAGCAGTACTTC,CASSEMGTGLSYEQYF
TRBJ1-2,-,TRBD1,TRBV18,TGTGCCAGCTCACGACAGGGTGAGGGTGGCTACACCTTC,CASSRQGEGGYTF
TRBJ1-1,-,-,TRBV27,TGTGCCAGCAGTTTAACAGTGAACACTGAAGCTTTCTTT,CASSLTVNTEAFF
TRBJ2-3,-,TRBD1,TRBV24-1,TGTGCCACCAGTGACACGGGACAGGGGGCCCCAGATACGCAGTATTTT,CATSDTGQGAPDTQYF
TRBJ2-5,-,-,TRBV5-1,TGCGCCAGCAGCTTGTGGCAGGGGTACCAAGAGACCCAGTACTTC,CASSLWQGYQETQYF
TRBJ2-6,-,-,TRBV10-3,TGTGCCATCAGTACAGACTCTGGGGCCAACGTCCTGACTTTC,CAISTDSGANVLTF
TRBJ2-3,-,-,TRBV30,TGTGCCTGGAGTAGGGGCTTCACAGATACGCAGTATTTT,CAWSRGFTDTQYF
TRBJ1-3,-,TRBD1,TRBV5-4,TGTGCCAGCGGGATACAGGGGAATCCTGGAAACACCATATATTTT,CASGIQGNPGNTIYF
TRBJ1-3,-,-,TRBV7-9,TGTGCCAGCAGCTTGTCAGGGGCGGAAGGAAACACCATATATTTT,CASSLSGAEGNTIYF
TRBJ1-2,-,-,TRBV29-1,TGCAGCGTCCAGCGGACGGCTGGCGGCTACACCTTC,CSVQRTAGGYTF
TRBJ1-2,few,-,TRBV5-1,TGCGCCAGCAGTCCTTTTGGGGGGGTAAGGACTAACTATGGCTACACCTTC,CASSPFGGVRTNYGYTF
TRBJ2-7,-,-,TRBV18,TGTGCCAGCACACCAGACAACTCCTACGAGCAGTACTTC,CASTPDNSYEQYF
TRBJ1-1,-,TRBD1,TRBV28,TGTGCCAGCAGTTCAGGACAGGGGAACACTGAAGCTTTCTTT,CASSSGQGNTEAFF
TRBJ2-3,-,-,TRBV28,TGTGCCAGCCCGCCGGGGGGCCGTAGGTTAGATACGCAGTATTTT,CASPPGGRRLDTQYF
TRBJ1-4,-,-,TRBV18,TGTGCCAGCTCACCGGGGCAGTGGGAAAAACTGTTTTTT,CASSPGQWEKLFF
TRBJ1-1,-,-,TRBV7-2,TGTGCCAGCAGCTTAGGGCCGAGAGAGAGGGCTTTCTTT,CASSLGPRERAFF
TRBJ2-5,-,-,TRBV2,TGTGCCAGCAAACGGGCCACTAGACTTTCCCAAGAGACCCAGTACTTC,CASKRATRLSQETQYF
TRBJ1-1,-,-,TRBV7-2,TGTGCCAGCAGCGGGGACAAGAACACTGAAGCTTTCTTT,CASSGDKNTEAFF
TRBJ1-1,-,-,TRBV6-5,TGTGCCAGCATCCGACAGGAGTACACTGAAGCTTTCTTT,CASIRQEYTEAFF
TRBJ1-1,-,TRBD1,TRBV9,TGTGCCAGCAGCGTAGCTGTTGGGACAGGGCTTACTGAAGCTTTCTTT,CASSVAVGTGLTEAFF
TRBJ1-5,-,-,TRBV5-8,TGTGCCAGCAGCTTGGCCTTGACAGCCAGCAATCAGCCCCAGCATTTT,CASSLALTASNQPQHF
TRBJ1-3,-,-,TRBV6-6,TGTGCCAGTCTTTCCGGGAGCTCTGGAAACACCATATATTTT,CASLSGSSGNTIYF
TRBJ1-1,-,TRBD1,TRBV18,TGTGCCAGCTCAGCGGACAGGGTCAACACTGAAGCTTTCTTT,CASSADRVNTEAFF
TRBJ1-1,-,-,TRBV6-5,TGTGCCAGTACAGGATCCACTGAAGCTTTCTTT,CASTGSTEAFF
TRBJ1-5,-,TRBD1,TRBV30,TGTGCCTGGAGTGGATCAGGGGGCTCGAACAATCAGCCCCAGCATTTT,CAWSGSGGSNNQPQHF
TRBJ1-1,-,-,TRBV19,TGTGCCAGTAGTTATAACAGAGACACTGAAGCTTTCTTT,CASSYNRDTEAFF
TRBJ1-3,-,-,TRBV12-3/TRBV12-4,TGTGCCAGCAGTCTCCCTGGAAACACCATATATTTT,CASSLPGNTIYF
TRBJ2-2,-,-,TRBV4-2,TGTGCCAGCAGCCAAGATCCCATCGGGGAGCTGTTTTTT,CASSQDPIGELFF
TRBJ1-3,-,-,TRBV2,TGTGCCAGCAGTGAAGAAGGAGTCTCTGGAAACACCATATATTTT,CASSEEGVSGNTIYF
TRBJ2-7,-,TRBD1,TRBV5-1,TGCGCCAGCAGAGATACAGGGGAAGGCGAGCAGTACTTC,CASRDTGEGEQYF
TRBJ1-2,once,-,TRBV29-1,TGCAGCGCCACCTCCGGGAGGAGCGGCTACACCTTC,CSATSGRSGYTF
TRBJ2-1,-,-,TRBV7-9,TGTGCCAGCAGCAGGATACTAGGCAATGAGCAGTTCTTC,CASSRILGNEQFF